Listed below are T cell receptor beta chains from one sample, sequenced in a study of blood T cell repertoires in COVID-19. Sequencing was performed with immunoSEQ multiplex PCR; in TCRdb, only in-frame clones are kept and a portion is missing. The repertoire holds about 76,000 clones, less than 95% seen once, with about 1% in the top ten. Sequencing was done on a sample of peripheral blood. The receptors originated from a woman aged 50 to 65 in a cohort sampled during active COVID-19. Each CDR3 is given with its conserved first and last residue. D genes are given only for firm matches. Only part of the rows carry a size: once, few, many, or a class if the clone is expanded.

V gene: TRBV11-2
D gene: TRBD2
J gene: TRBJ2-2
clone size: .
CDR3 DNA: TGTGCCAGCAGCCCCCGACTAGCGGGAGCAACCGGGGAGCTGTTTTTT
CDR3 protein: CASSPRLAGATGELFF

V gene: TRBV28
D gene: .
J gene: TRBJ1-6
clone size: .
CDR3 DNA: TGTGCCAGCATCCCCCGGGGGGAACAATGGGGATCCTATAATTCACCCCTCCACTTT
CDR3 protein: CASIPRGEQWGSYNSPLHF

V gene: TRBV7-2
D gene: .
J gene: TRBJ2-1
clone size: .
CDR3 DNA: TGTGCCAGCAGCTTAGGGAGTTCAAGTAGCAATGAGCAGTTCTTC
CDR3 protein: CASSLGSSSSNEQFF

V gene: TRBV28
D gene: TRBD2
J gene: TRBJ2-3
clone size: few
CDR3 DNA: TGTGCCAGCAGTTTCCTCGGACTAGCGGGAGAAGATACGCAGTATTTT
CDR3 protein: CASSFLGLAGEDTQYF

V gene: TRBV6-1
D gene: .
J gene: TRBJ1-6
clone size: few
CDR3 DNA: TGTGCCAGCAGTGAAGTACCCAGCTCCTATAATTCACCCCTCCACTTT
CDR3 protein: CASSEVPSSYNSPLHF

V gene: TRBV7-3
D gene: TRBD2
J gene: TRBJ2-6
clone size: .
CDR3 DNA: TGTGCCAGCAGCTTCCAAGCGGGAGTTGCTGGGGCCAACGTCCTGACTTTC
CDR3 protein: CASSFQAGVAGANVLTF

V gene: TRBV27
D gene: .
J gene: TRBJ2-1
clone size: .
CDR3 DNA: TGTGCCAGCAGTTTAGTGGCTAGCAAAGGGAACGATGAGCAGTTCTTC
CDR3 protein: CASSLVASKGNDEQFF

V gene: TRBV12-3/TRBV12-4
D gene: .
J gene: TRBJ1-1
clone size: .
CDR3 DNA: TGTGCCAGCCGAAGTTTCTACGGCACTGAAGCTTTCTTT
CDR3 protein: CASRSFYGTEAFF

V gene: TRBV27
D gene: .
J gene: TRBJ2-1
clone size: once
CDR3 DNA: TGTGCCAGCAGTCTCCTTCGAGGAGGCGGTGAGCAGTTCTTC
CDR3 protein: CASSLLRGGGEQFF

V gene: TRBV28
D gene: TRBD1
J gene: TRBJ1-5
clone size: once
CDR3 DNA: TGTGCCAGCAACCTTCAGGGGGTCGCTCAGCCCCAGCATTTT
CDR3 protein: CASNLQGVAQPQHF

V gene: TRBV27
D gene: .
J gene: TRBJ1-1
clone size: once
CDR3 DNA: TGTGCCAGCAGCACAAGGGCCTGGGAGCCGAAAAACACTGAAGCTTTCTTT
CDR3 protein: CASSTRAWEPKNTEAFF

V gene: TRBV4-2
D gene: TRBD2
J gene: TRBJ2-5
clone size: .
CDR3 DNA: TGTGCCAGCAGCCAAGGGGGTAGCGGGAGCATCAGGGAGACCCAGTACTTC
CDR3 protein: CASSQGGSGSIRETQYF

V gene: TRBV29-1
D gene: .
J gene: TRBJ2-7
clone size: few
CDR3 DNA: TGCAGCGTTGATTCCGGACTATCGCCCTACGAGCAGTACTTC
CDR3 protein: CSVDSGLSPYEQYF

V gene: TRBV10-3
D gene: .
J gene: TRBJ2-7
clone size: .
CDR3 DNA: TGTGCCATCAGTGAGTTCAGCGGGGAGCAGTACTTC
CDR3 protein: CAISEFSGEQYF

V gene: TRBV19
D gene: TRBD1
J gene: TRBJ2-7
clone size: .
CDR3 DNA: TGTGCCAGTAGTATAGTCACAGGGGCCTACGAGCAGTACTTC
CDR3 protein: CASSIVTGAYEQYF

V gene: TRBV2
D gene: TRBD2
J gene: TRBJ2-7
clone size: .
CDR3 DNA: TGTGCCAGCAGTGTGGCCCCCCTAGCGGGAGGGCCTGGCGAGCAGTACTTC
CDR3 protein: CASSVAPLAGGPGEQYF

V gene: TRBV10-1
D gene: .
J gene: TRBJ2-1
clone size: once
CDR3 DNA: TGCGCCAGCAGTGAGCGGACGCAGGGGCACAATGAGCAGTTCTTC
CDR3 protein: CASSERTQGHNEQFF

V gene: TRBV5-1
D gene: TRBD2
J gene: TRBJ2-7
clone size: .
CDR3 DNA: TGCGCCAGCAGCGTAGCGGGGGAGGCCTACGAGCAGTACTTC
CDR3 protein: CASSVAGEAYEQYF

V gene: TRBV29-1
D gene: .
J gene: TRBJ2-7
clone size: once
CDR3 DNA: TGCAGCGCCACAGTAAGCTCCTACGAGCAGTACTTC
CDR3 protein: CSATVSSYEQYF

V gene: TRBV21-1
D gene: .
J gene: TRBJ1-2
clone size: .
CDR3 DNA: TGTGCCAGCAGCATGTGGGACAGGCATCGCACGGATGGCTACACCTTC
CDR3 protein: CASSMWDRHRTDGYTF

V gene: TRBV27
D gene: TRBD1
J gene: TRBJ1-4
clone size: .
CDR3 DNA: TGTGCCAGCAGGGAGGGACAGCTCCGTGAAAAACTGTTTTTT
CDR3 protein: CASREGQLREKLFF

V gene: TRBV7-9
D gene: TRBD2
J gene: TRBJ2-1
clone size: .
CDR3 DNA: TGTGCCAGCAGCTTAACGGCCGGACTAGCGGGGAATGAGCAGTTCTTC
CDR3 protein: CASSLTAGLAGNEQFF

V gene: TRBV15
D gene: .
J gene: TRBJ2-1
clone size: few
CDR3 DNA: TGTGCCACCAGCAGGACTCTTGCGGCTAGCTCCTACAATGAGCAGTTCTTC
CDR3 protein: CATSRTLAASSYNEQFF

V gene: TRBV5-1
D gene: TRBD1
J gene: TRBJ2-5
clone size: .
CDR3 DNA: TGCGCCAGCAGCACCCGGACAGGGGGGATTCAAGAGACCCAGTACTTC
CDR3 protein: CASSTRTGGIQETQYF

V gene: TRBV28
D gene: .
J gene: TRBJ1-1
clone size: .
CDR3 DNA: TGTGCCAGCAGCCCCCCGGCCAGGGCGATGAACACTGAAGCTTTCTTT
CDR3 protein: CASSPPARAMNTEAFF

V gene: TRBV7-9
D gene: TRBD1
J gene: TRBJ1-1
clone size: .
CDR3 DNA: TGTGCCAGCAGCCCGGACAGGGTGGGCACTGAAGCTTTCTTT
CDR3 protein: CASSPDRVGTEAFF

V gene: TRBV28
D gene: .
J gene: TRBJ2-3
clone size: .
CDR3 DNA: TGTGCCAGCAGTTCCCACCACAGCGGGCTCACAGATACGCAGTATTTT
CDR3 protein: CASSSHHSGLTDTQYF